This T cell receptor beta chain was captured in a study of identifying expanded T cells in peripheral blood. Study-level results: Roughly 2-week clone count variance significantly increased as total template count grew. Technical replicates showed about 1.1 changed clones; about two weeks approximately 15; four weeks 19.

In regard to this clone: The antigen is not known.

TCRdb's copy holds only in-frame clones and misses some; the assay was immunoSEQ multiplex PCR. This table holds 75,000 to 90,000 clones, roughly 90% found once. Collection occurred without any documented infections or immune events in donors. V gave up 2 bases and J gave up 1 base, with 4 bases separating them. Germline-derived CDR1 and CDR2 are MNHNS and SASEGT. The CDR3 has 13 amino acids. The sample was blood. The V and J genes are TRBV6-1 and TRBJ2-3; D remains ambiguous. The TCR sequence derives from a person aged 18 to 75 in good health. The CDR3 loop reads CASSEQGTDTQYF. CDR3 DNA sequence: TGTGCCAGCAGTGAACAGGGCACAGATACGCAGTATTTT.